This T cell receptor (beta chain) was found in a study of Graves' ophthalmopathy and Graves' hyperthyroidism. This clonotype appeared many times. Its antigen is not known. RNA served as the template for amplifying TCR beta CDR3 regions. Scientists carried out first-round RT-PCR using HTBI primers and then a second-round multiplex PCR. In TCRdb, the multiplex PCR reads were re-called with MiXCR into one record per CDR3 protein. The repertoire consists of roughly 610,000 distinct CDR3 sequences, with around a fifth occurring once and the leading ten covering roughly 6.9%. Whole-study results and caveats: Among expanded thyroid clonotypes above 0.001 frequency, most also occurred in blood.

After removal of 6 bases from V and 2 bases from J, the junction contained 9 bases not matched to a gene. This CDR3 is 15 amino acids long. Germline assignment: CDR1 MDHEN and CDR2 SYDVKM. Exclusion covered patients with other autoimmune diseases or uncontrolled infections (as well as pregnancy or lactation). The specimen sequenced was peripheral blood. V usage is TRBV28 and J usage is TRBJ2-7; TRBD1 matches 8 bases. The TCR comes from a woman between 18 and 30 years old with stable Graves' hyperthyroidism. Some clones in this sample may be carry-over from other donors' samples. CDR3 protein: CASSPRQGLAYEQYF. The CDR3 nucleotides are TGTGCCAGCAGCCCTAGACAGGGGCTAGCCTACGAGCAGTACTTC.